This entry lists 32 T cell receptor beta chains sequenced from one sample in a study of blood T cell repertoires in COVID-19. Clones were read by immunoSEQ multiplex PCR, and TCRdb kept only the in-frame ones, dropping some. The sample comprises 50,000 to 80,000 clones, around 82% of which are singletons, and around 14% rests with the top ten. The sequencing sample was made of peripheral blood. Source of these receptors: a man in his fifties or sixties with COVID-19, enrolled during active disease.

V usage is TRBV28 and J usage is TRBJ1-2, with D maybe TRBD1 (6 bases). Germline CDR1 and CDR2: MDHEN and SYDVKM. V lost 7 bases to trimming and J lost 5 bases, with 17 bases between them. The CDR3 is 14 residues long. The CDR3 protein is CASTSPGGFYGYTF. CDR3 in DNA: TGTGCCAGCACCTCACCGGGGGGCTTTTATGGCTACACCTTC.

The V and J genes are TRBV5-1 and TRBJ2-3; 8 bases fit TRBD2. Trimming at V came to 4 bases and at J to 2 bases, leaving 6 bases not matched to a gene. CDR1 and CDR2 (germline): SGHRS, YFSETQ. The CDR3 runs 15 residues. This chain's CDR3 is CASSGTRGPTDTQYF. In nucleotides, the CDR3 is TGCGCCAGCAGCGGGACTAGGGGACCCACAGATACGCAGTATTTT.

The chain couples TRBV3-1 (or the pseudogene TRBV3-2) to TRBJ2-3; D may be TRBD1 (6 bases). V dropped 0 bases and J dropped 0 bases, with 10 bases sitting between them. The CDR3 is 16 amino acids. Germline V gives CDR1 LGHDT, CDR2 YNNKEL (reference sequence). The CDR3 DNA is TGTGCCAGCAGCCAAGATACCGGGACAAGCACAGATACGCAGTATTTT. It is translated as CASSQDTGTSTDTQYF.

This chain links TRBV5-6 with TRBJ2-5, with a weak D call TRBD1 (6 bases). Germline CDR1 SGHDT, CDR2 YYEEEE. CDR3 size: 16 residues. V dropped 6 bases and J dropped 1 base, with 19 bases sitting between them. In nucleotides, the CDR3 is TGTGCCAGCACCTTAGCCCGGGGACACCTCCAAGAGACCCAGTACTTC. Translation: CASTLARGHLQETQYF.

The CDR3 DNA is TGCAGTGCTAGTATCGGGGGGGCGGCATACAATGAGCAGTTCTTC. Translation: CSASIGGAAYNEQFF. V gene TRBV20-1 combines with J gene TRBJ2-1, with 8 positions matching TRBD2. This CDR3 contains 15 residues. The junction had 8 bases not matched to a gene; V was cut back by 3 bases and J by 4 bases. The germline gives CDR1 DFQATT, CDR2 SNEGSKA (reference sequence).

The rearrangement links TRBV7-9 to TRBJ1-5; D unclear. The germline V gene encodes CDR1 SEHNR and CDR2 FQNEAQ (reference sequence). CDR3 length equals 12 residues. V was clipped by 5 bases and J by 8 bases, with 10 bases between them. For the CDR3, the DNA is TGTGCCAGCAGCACGATTGGAGAGCCCCAGCATTTT. Its protein is CASSTIGEPQHF.

This clone was recorded a few times. The V gene is TRBV19, the J gene TRBJ1-1; 10 nucleotides align to TRBD1. Trimming at V came to 5 bases and at J to 1 base, leaving 10 bases not matched to a gene. Germline CDR1 and CDR2: LNHDA and SQIVND (reference sequence). CDR3 size: 17 residues. The CDR3 loop reads CASSPRQGASSNTEAFF. As DNA, the CDR3 is TGTGCCAGTAGTCCCAGACAGGGGGCGTCATCGAACACTGAAGCTTTCTTT.

This clone was counted a few times. V is TRBV7-9 and J is TRBJ2-2; the D gene is possibly TRBD2 (6 bases). Germline CDR1 SEHNR, CDR2 FQNEAQ (reference sequence). This CDR3 has 19 amino acids. Between the trimmed V and J ends, which lost 10 bases and 4 bases, there was a span of 31 bases. The CDR3 is CAIPESSPRELARTGELFF. Here the CDR3 DNA reads TGTGCCATCCCCGAAAGCAGCCCCCGGGAGCTAGCGCGCACCGGGGAGCTGTTTTTT.

The genes are TRBV9 and TRBJ2-6; TRBD1 matches 10 bases. The V gene end was trimmed by 3 bases and the J gene end by 0 bases; junction bases not matched to a gene: 12. CDR3 size: 20 residues. Germline V gene lookup returns CDR1 SGDLS and CDR2 YYNGEE. The CDR3 here is CASSDRTGGMPHSGANVLTF. In nucleotides, the CDR3 is TGTGCCAGCAGCGACCGGACAGGGGGTATGCCCCACTCTGGGGCCAACGTCCTGACTTTC.

CDR3 bases: TGTGCCACTGTAGAGGGCCTCAGCACAGATACGCAGTATTTT. It translates to CATVEGLSTDTQYF. This sequence joins TRBV5-4 and TRBJ2-3; D possibly corresponds to TRBD2 (5 bases). V lost 9 bases and J 0 bases, leaving 14 bases between the germline ends. CDR1 SGHNT and CDR2 YYREEE come from the germline V gene (reference sequence). The CDR3 sequence is 14 residues long.

This clone has just a few counts. V is TRBV30 and J is TRBJ1-6, with 9 positions matching TRBD1. The ends lost 2 bases at V and 7 bases at J; junction bases unmatched: 6. The CDR3 has 15 amino acids. Per germline, CDR1 GTSNPN and CDR2 SVGIG (reference sequence). The CDR3 nucleotides read TGTGCCTGGAGTATGGTGGGACAGGGAAATTCACCCCTCCACTTT. This sequence encodes CAWSMVGQGNSPLHF.

The J gene is TRBJ1-6, the V gene TRBV3-1 (or the pseudogene TRBV3-2); D not certain. CDR3 length equals 15 residues. The V end lost 5 bases, the J end lost 6 bases, and 14 bases lay between the germline ends. Germline lookup yields CDR1 LGHDT and CDR2 YNNKEL (reference sequence). CDR3 region: CASSGLARTNSPLHF. CDR3 nucleotide sequence: TGTGCCAGCAGCGGCCTGGCCAGAACTAATTCACCCCTCCACTTT.

The chain has TRBV30 and TRBJ1-4; D unclear. Germline lookup yields CDR1 GTSNPN and CDR2 SVGIG (reference sequence). Trimming removed 0 bases at V and 5 bases at J, with 19 bases between. This CDR3 contains 17 residues. The CDR3: CAWSVRWLGGKNEKLFF. CDR3 nucleotides: TGTGCCTGGAGTGTAAGATGGTTGGGCGGGAAAAATGAAAAACTGTTTTTT.

The table lists this clone with a few counts. V gene TRBV2 combines with J gene TRBJ2-1; 9 bases line up with TRBD2. There are 16 residues in the CDR3. Germline V gene data show CDR1 as SNHLY and CDR2 as FYNNEI. Trimming took 6 bases from V and 6 from J; bases not matched to a gene: 12. Here the CDR3 DNA reads TGTGCCAGCAGGAGCAGTAGGGCGGGAGGGTCCAATGAGCAGTTCTTC. It is translated as CASRSSRAGGSNEQFF.

The chain couples TRBV6-6 to TRBJ2-7; TRBD1 aligns across 9 bases. Trimming cost V 4 bases and J 4 bases; bases outside gene matches: 2. The CDR3 totals 13 residues. Germline CDR1 MNHNY, CDR2 SVGAGI (reference sequence). The CDR3 DNA reads TGTGCCAGCAGTTCCGGGACAGGGTACGAGCAGTACTTC. Translation: CASSSGTGYEQYF.

The CDR3 loop is CASSEELHSGEQYF. In DNA, the CDR3 is TGTGCCAGCAGTGAAGAGCTGCATTCGGGCGAGCAGTACTTC. The chain links TRBV6-1 to TRBJ2-7; no reliable D call. V was cut by 1 base and J by 6 bases, with 13 bases left in between. Germline loops: CDR1 MNHNS, CDR2 SASEGT. This CDR3 is 14 amino acids long.

The V gene is TRBV29-1, the J gene TRBJ1-1; D uncertain. The germline gives CDR1 SQVTM, CDR2 ANQGSEA. V was pared by 4 bases and J by 1 base, with 10 bases between. This CDR3 has 13 residues. For the CDR3, the DNA is TGCAGCGTTGGAAGAGACTCGAACACTGAAGCTTTCTTT. This encodes CSVGRDSNTEAFF.

V and J are TRBV19 and TRBJ2-7, with 7 bases matching TRBD2. Germline V gene lookup returns CDR1 LNHDA and CDR2 SQIVND (reference sequence). With 3 bases clipped from V and 2 bases from J, the junction kept 4 bases outside the gene matches. The CDR3 runs to 14 residues. CDR3 sequence (DNA): TGTGCCAGTAGTATCGGGGGGAACCCCTACGAGCAGTACTTC. Protein product: CASSIGGNPYEQYF.

The chain is built from TRBV6-5 and TRBJ2-1; 8 bases map to TRBD2. Looked up from germline, CDR1 is MNHEY and CDR2 is SVGAGI. After removal of 7 bases from V and 4 bases from J, the junction contained 9 bases not matched to a gene. The CDR3 extends over 15 amino acids. The CDR3 is CASTMLASGYNEQFF. In nucleotides, the CDR3 is TGTGCCAGCACTATGCTGGCTAGCGGGTACAATGAGCAGTTCTTC.

Only one count was recorded for this clone. The rearrangement uses TRBV5-1 and TRBJ1-1; D is undetermined. Germline assignment: CDR1 SGHRS and CDR2 YFSETQ. This CDR3 comprises 11 residues. V was cut by 6 bases and J by 5 bases, with 8 bases left in between. The CDR3 sequence: CASMTWTEAFF. In DNA, the CDR3 is TGCGCCAGCATGACATGGACTGAAGCTTTCTTT.

The V and J genes are TRBV28 and TRBJ2-2; the match to TRBD2 covers 8 bases. CDR1 MDHEN and CDR2 SYDVKM come from the germline V gene. J lost 2 bases, V lost 8 bases, and 13 bases had no gene match. This CDR3 has 17 residues. CDR3 DNA sequence: TGTGCCAGCGGTTACGATGGGCTAGCGGGTAACACCGGGGAGCTGTTTTTT. It yields the protein CASGYDGLAGNTGELFF.

V is TRBV28 and J is TRBJ2-7, with a weak D call TRBD1 (7 bases). CDR3 length equals 15 residues. The germline gives CDR1 MDHEN, CDR2 SYDVKM. The V end lost 5 bases, the J end lost 3 bases, and 17 bases lay between the germline ends. As DNA, the CDR3 is TGTGCCAGCAGTCGCGGGGACAGTACTCGCTACGAGCAGTACTTC. It codes for CASSRGDSTRYEQYF. Using reference TRBV28 and TRBJ2-7 for the parts outside the CDR3, the full variable domain is DVKVTQSSRYLVKRTGEKVFLECVQDMDHENMFWYRQDPGLGLRLIYFSYDVKMKEKGDIPEGYSVSREKKERFSLILESASTNQTSMYLCASSRGDSTRYEQYFGPGTRLTVT.

For the CDR3, the DNA is TGTGCCAGCAGCAAAGGGACTAGCAGAGAGGGCGAGCAGTACTTC. It encodes CASSKGTSREGEQYF. V gene TRBV5-5 combines with J gene TRBJ2-7, with TRBD2 matching over 9 bases. J was trimmed by 6 bases and V by 4 bases; bases with no gene match: 11. The germline V gene encodes CDR1 SGHKS and CDR2 YYEKEE (reference sequence). This CDR3 comprises 15 residues. The entire variable domain, with the rest obtained from reference TRBV5-5 and TRBJ2-7, is as follows: DAGVTQSPTHLIKTRGQQVTLRCSPISGHKSVSWYQQVLGQGPQFIFQYYEKEERGRGNFPDRFSARQFPNYSSELNVNALLLGDSALYLCASSKGTSREGEQYFGPGTRLTVT.

The rearrangement uses TRBV7-2 and TRBJ2-5; 8 bases map to TRBD1. This CDR3 region has 14 residues. Germline V lookup: CDR1 SGHTA, CDR2 FQGNSA. The V segment lost 3 bases and the J segment 2 bases; nucleotides outside the gene matches: 2. CDR3 in DNA: TGTGCCAGCAGCTTCAACAGGGGGCAAGAGACCCAGTACTTC. Its protein is CASSFNRGQETQYF. Together with reference TRBV7-2 and TRBJ2-5, the CDR3 gives the full variable domain: GAGVSQSPSNKVTEKGKDVELRCDPISGHTALYWYRQSLGQGLEFLIYFQGNSAPDKSGLPSDRFSAERTGGSVSTLTIQRTQQEDSAVYLCASSFNRGQETQYFGPGTRLLVL.

The genes are TRBV11-2 and TRBJ1-2, with TRBD1 as a possible D gene (5 bases). CDR1 and CDR2 (germline): SGHAT, FQNNGV. The CDR3 has 13 amino acids. The V and J ends lost 0 bases and 8 bases respectively, with 10 bases between them. The CDR3 here is CASSLEGLSGYTF. In DNA form, the CDR3 reads TGTGCCAGCAGCTTAGAGGGACTTTCGGGCTACACCTTC.

The genes are TRBV5-1 and TRBJ2-2; tentatively, D is TRBD1 (6 bases). There are 16 residues in the CDR3. The V gene's germline CDR1 is SGHRS and CDR2 YFSETQ. Trimming cost V 0 bases and J 6 bases, with 15 bases left between them. The CDR3 spells CASSLGGQLVAGELFF. CDR3 DNA sequence: TGCGCCAGCAGCTTGGGAGGACAGTTGGTGGCCGGGGAGCTGTTTTTT.

CDR3 sequence: CASSQGKGRGGRLETDTQYF. The CDR3 DNA reads TGCGCCAGCAGCCAAGGGAAAGGGCGGGGGGGCCGGTTGGAAACAGATACGCAGTATTTT. The chain is built from TRBV4-1 and TRBJ2-3; TRBD2 agrees at 9 bases. V trimming: 1 base; J trimming: 3 bases; junction bases outside the gene matches: 17. CDR1 is MGHRA and CDR2 is YSYEKL in the germline V gene. There are 20 residues in the CDR3.

This clone was counted a single time. The V and J genes are TRBV7-2 and TRBJ2-3, with TRBD2 matching over 9 bases. Losses at the gene ends were 2 bases for V and 5 bases for J; bases not matched to a gene: 8. The CDR3 is 16 amino acids. CDR1 SGHTA and CDR2 FQGNSA come from the germline V gene. CDR3 sequence (DNA): TGTGCCAGCAGCTTAAACGCGGGAGGGCTGGGAGATACGCAGTATTTT. The encoded protein is CASSLNAGGLGDTQYF.

The rearrangement uses TRBV24-1 and TRBJ2-7; D gene unclear. V shed 3 bases and J shed 3 bases, with 8 bases lying between them. Germline V lookup: CDR1 KGHDR, CDR2 SFDVKD. The CDR3 covers 13 residues. The CDR3 spells CATSDDQNYEQYF. The DNA for the CDR3 is TGTGCCACCAGTGATGATCAGAACTACGAGCAGTACTTC.

The chain is built from TRBV9 and TRBJ2-5; 8 bases are a match to TRBD1. The J segment lost 0 bases and the V segment lost 0 bases, leaving 16 bases of the junction unmatched. This CDR3 comprises 20 residues. The V gene's germline CDR1 is SGDLS and CDR2 YYNGEE. The CDR3 region is CASSVAAGGFRFGYQETQYF. The CDR3, as DNA: TGTGCCAGCAGCGTAGCGGCAGGGGGCTTTCGTTTTGGGTACCAAGAGACCCAGTACTTC.

The rearrangement uses TRBV7-7 and TRBJ2-1; 7 nucleotides agree with TRBD1. This CDR3 comprises 13 residues. Trimming cost V 1 base and J 8 bases; bases outside gene matches: 2. Germline lookup yields CDR1 SSHAT and CDR2 FNYEAQ (reference sequence). This CDR3 is CASSLDRGDEQFF. CDR3 nucleotide sequence: TGTGCCAGCAGCTTAGACAGGGGCGATGAGCAGTTCTTC.

The chain combines TRBV7-9 with TRBJ2-7, with 7 bases that match TRBD2. V lost 7 bases, J lost 1 base, and 7 bases stayed unmatched. CDR3 length: 14 amino acids. Germline V gives CDR1 SEHNR, CDR2 FQNEAQ (reference sequence). The CDR3, as DNA: TGTGCCAGCACCTTGGGGGGGGTGTCCTACGAGCAGTACTTC. This gives the protein CASTLGGVSYEQYF.